The 22 T cell receptor beta chains listed next were all sequenced from one sample in a study of T cells in Graves' hyperthyroidism and ophthalmopathy. TCR beta CDR3 sequences were amplified from RNA transcripts. HTBI primers were used for first-round RT-PCR of the TCR CDR3. Each CDR3 protein gets one entry after TCRdb re-called the multiplex PCR reads with MiXCR. The sample has roughly 660,000 distinct CDR3 sequences; about 18% are singletons. Sequencing used blood. The receptors derive from a man between 45 and 60 years old with Graves' hyperthyroidism.

There are a few counts of this clonotype. The V and J genes are TRBV18 and TRBJ2-1; 8 nucleotides line up with TRBD2. The CDR3 is 16 residues long. CDR1 KGHSH and CDR2 LQKENI come from the germline V gene. V trimming: 0 bases; J trimming: 7 bases; junction bases outside the gene matches: 8. CDR3 bases: TGTGCCAGCTCACCACCTACCGGGAGGGCCGCTAATGAGCAGTTCTTC. Protein: CASSPPTGRAANEQFF.

This clonotype came up many times. V is TRBV5-1 and J is TRBJ2-7; 10 bases map to TRBD1. The junction had 3 bases not matched to a gene; V was cut back by 3 bases and J by 3 bases. CDR3 size: 14 residues. From germline, CDR1 is SGHRS and CDR2 YFSETQ. In DNA, the CDR3 is TGCGCCAGCAGCTCCGGGACAGGGGTCTACGAGCAGTACTTC. Translation: CASSSGTGVYEQYF.

This clonotype was seen a handful of times. The V and J genes are TRBV20-1 and TRBJ1-4; D not certain. CDR1 is DFQATT and CDR2 is SNEGSKA in the germline V gene (reference sequence). V lost 2 bases to trimming and J lost 4 bases, with 8 bases between them. The CDR3 is 13 amino acids. CDR3 nucleotide sequence: TGCAGTGCTAGAAGGGAGTTTAATGAAAAACTGTTTTTT. Encoded protein: CSARREFNEKLFF.

This clonotype appeared many times. The rearrangement links TRBV7-8 to TRBJ1-1; no clear D. The V gene lost 2 bases and the J gene lost 2 bases, with 12 bases spanning the gap. CDR3 size: 15 residues. Per germline, CDR1 SGHVS and CDR2 FQNEAQ. DNA of the CDR3: TGTGCCAGCAGCTTATCGGGCAGGATAAACACTGAAGCTTTCTTT. Residues: CASSLSGRINTEAFF.

There are a few counts of this clonotype. The chain is built from TRBV6-5 and TRBJ1-1; possibly TRBD1 for D (6 bases). Trimming cost V 0 bases and J 4 bases, with 12 bases left between them. This CDR3 region has 15 residues. The germline V gene encodes CDR1 MNHEY and CDR2 SVGAGI. The CDR3 region is CASSYSTSGATEAFF. For the CDR3, the DNA is TGTGCCAGCAGTTACTCGACGTCAGGGGCCACTGAAGCTTTCTTT.

At least ten counts were recorded for this clonotype. V usage is TRBV7-9 and J usage is TRBJ2-3; D perhaps matches TRBD1 (5 bases). Trimming shortened V by 0 bases and J by 0 bases, and 10 bases separated the two germline ends. The germline CDR1 and CDR2 sequences are SEHNR and FQNEAQ (reference sequence). CDR3 length: 16 residues. The CDR3 sequence is CASSLAPGSSTDTQYF. CDR3 coding DNA: TGTGCCAGCAGCTTAGCGCCAGGGTCTAGCACAGATACGCAGTATTTT.

The J gene is TRBJ1-5, the V gene TRBV20-1; TRBD1 is a possible D gene (6 bases). The length of the CDR3 is 15 residues. The V gene's germline CDR1 is DFQATT and CDR2 SNEGSKA (reference sequence). V was trimmed by 0 bases and J by 4 bases, leaving 13 bases between them. CDR3 sequence (DNA): TGCAGTGCTAGAGATCCAGGGGTCGGGAATCAGCCCCAGCATTTT. This translates into CSARDPGVGNQPQHF.

This clonotype was seen many times. The chain couples TRBV2 to TRBJ1-5; 7 bases agree with TRBD1. The length of the CDR3 is 13 residues. The V segment lost 11 bases and the J segment 4 bases; nucleotides outside the gene matches: 8. Germline V gives CDR1 SNHLY, CDR2 FYNNEI. As DNA, the CDR3 is TGTGCCCTCGGGACAGCTGGGAATCAGCCCCAGCATTTT. Protein sequence: CALGTAGNQPQHF.

This clonotype was seen ten or more times. The chain recombines TRBV3-1 with TRBJ1-1, with D tentatively TRBD1 (5 bases). The V end lost 3 bases, the J end lost 4 bases, and 15 bases lay between the germline ends. The germline gives CDR1 LGHDT, CDR2 YNNKEL (reference sequence). The CDR3 is 15 amino acids. The CDR3 bases are TGTGCCAGCAGCCACCGAACATGGGGGGGCACTGAAGCTTTCTTT. This codes for CASSHRTWGGTEAFF. Drawing the rest from reference TRBV3-1 and TRBJ1-1, the complete variable domain is DTAVSQTPKYLVTQMGNDKSIKCEQNLGHDTMYWYKQDSKKFLKIMFSYNNKELIINETVPNRFSPKSPDKAHLNLHINSLELGDSAVYFCASSHRTWGGTEAFFGQGTRLTVV.

This clonotype has more than one count but fewer than ten. The rearrangement links TRBV3-1 to TRBJ1-6; no clear D gene. Germline V gene lookup returns CDR1 LGHDT and CDR2 YNNKEL (reference sequence). V gave up 5 bases and J gave up 9 bases, with 5 bases separating them. The CDR3 runs to 11 residues. The CDR3, as DNA: TGTGCCAGCAGCGGTGGTTCACCCCTCCACTTT. It is translated as CASSGGSPLHF.

At least ten counts were recorded for this clonotype. The rearrangement joins TRBV7-2 to TRBJ2-7; 8 positions agree with TRBD2. Germline trimming cut 1 base from V and 3 bases from J; bases unmatched to any gene: 8. Germline CDR1 reads SGHTA; CDR2 reads FQGNSA. The CDR3 covers 16 residues. As DNA, the CDR3 is TGTGCCAGCAGCTTAGGACCAGCGGGAGACCACTACGAGCAGTACTTC. As protein: CASSLGPAGDHYEQYF.

This clonotype was observed many times. The rearrangement joins TRBV18 to TRBJ2-7, with 13 positions matching TRBD2. Germline assignment: CDR1 KGHSH and CDR2 LQKENI. V lost 4 bases, J lost 3 bases, and 9 bases stayed unmatched. The length of the CDR3 is 17 residues. The CDR3 here is CASSHSLGTSGIYEQYF. The CDR3, as DNA: TGTGCCAGCTCACACTCCCTAGGGACTAGCGGGATCTACGAGCAGTACTTC.

This clonotype was observed many times. This chain uses TRBV2 with TRBJ2-7, with TRBD1 matching 8 bases. The CDR3 length is 13 residues. Germline V gene lookup returns CDR1 SNHLY and CDR2 FYNNEI. V gave up 5 bases and J gave up 7 bases; unmatched junction bases: 7. This CDR3 reads CASSRTGFEEQYF. CDR3 DNA sequence: TGTGCCAGCAGTAGGACAGGGTTTGAAGAGCAGTACTTC.

The sample holds many counts of this clonotype. V gene TRBV2 combines with J gene TRBJ2-4; D call uncertain. CDR3 length: 12 residues. Germline CDR1 reads SNHLY; CDR2 reads FYNNEI. Trimming left V 11 bases short and J 7 bases short, with 15 bases between. CDR3 sequence reads: CAGQLDGNIQYF. The DNA for the CDR3 is TGTGCCGGCCAGCTCGATGGGAACATTCAGTACTTC.

In its sample, this clonotype was seen many times. V and J are TRBV6-1 and TRBJ1-4; TRBD1 agrees at 10 bases. CDR1 is MNHNS, CDR2 SASEGT, per germline. CDR3 length equals 16 residues. After removal of 4 bases from V and 5 bases from J, the junction contained 7 bases not matched to a gene. The CDR3 DNA reads as TGTGCCAGCAGTGTTAGACCGGGACAGGGGAATGAAAAACTGTTTTTT. Translation: CASSVRPGQGNEKLFF.

The table lists this clonotype with many counts. The chain couples TRBV12-5 to TRBJ2-7, with D perhaps TRBD2 (7 bases). Germline V lookup: CDR1 LGHNT, CDR2 FRNRAP. There are 14 residues in the CDR3. The CDR3 DNA sequence: TGTGCCGCCTCTAAGGAGGGGGAGGGATACGAGCAGTACTTC. This codes for CAASKEGEGYEQYF.

The V and J genes are TRBV4-1 and TRBJ2-1, with 8 bases lining up with TRBD2. Per germline, CDR1 MGHRA and CDR2 YSYEKL. The CDR3 is 14 amino acids. V lost 5 bases to trimming and J lost 10 bases; unmatched junction nucleotides: 10. This chain's CDR3 is CASSTLGSGGEQFF. DNA of the CDR3: TGCGCCAGCAGCACCCTAGGGAGCGGGGGCGAGCAGTTCTTC.

The CDR3 DNA is TGCGCCAGCAGCTCTGACAGGAGGATTGGCGATGAGCAGTTCTTC. Encoded protein: CASSSDRRIGDEQFF. The V call is TRBV5-1, the J call TRBJ2-1, with a possible D match to TRBD1 (6 bases). Germline CDR1 and CDR2: SGHRS and YFSETQ. The CDR3 covers 15 residues. Trimming took 3 bases from V and 8 from J, leaving 18 bases between them. The full variable domain, with the rest looked up from reference TRBV5-1 and TRBJ2-1, is KAGVTQTPRYLIKTRGQQVTLSCSPISGHRSVSWYQQTPGQGLQFLFEYFSETQRNKGNFPGRFSGRQFSNSRSEMNVSTLELGDSALYLCASSSDRRIGDEQFFGPGTRLTVL.

This clonotype showed up many times. The V gene is TRBV20-1, the J gene TRBJ2-1; 11 nucleotides agree with TRBD2. The J segment lost 8 bases and the V segment lost 1 base, leaving 19 bases of the junction unmatched. The CDR3 is made up of 19 amino acids. CDR1 is DFQATT and CDR2 is SNEGSKA in the germline V gene (reference sequence). The CDR3 region is CSARVLGSGRAGSVDEQFF. The CDR3 coding sequence is TGCAGTGCTAGAGTCCTGGGTAGCGGGAGGGCCGGGTCCGTCGATGAGCAGTTCTTC.

The V call is TRBV9, the J call TRBJ1-1; the match to TRBD1 covers 10 bases. V gave up 3 bases and J gave up 1 base; unmatched junction bases: 6. The CDR3 runs to 16 residues. The germline V gene has CDR1 SGDLS and CDR2 YYNGEE. CDR3 sequence: CASSAWTGGANTEAFF. CDR3 in DNA: TGTGCCAGCAGCGCATGGACAGGGGGGGCGAACACTGAAGCTTTCTTT.

The rearrangement uses TRBV20-1 and TRBJ1-5, with a possible D match to TRBD1 (6 bases). Trimming removed 3 bases from V and 2 bases from J, with 20 bases in between. The CDR3 length is 17 residues. In germline, CDR1 is DFQATT, CDR2 SNEGSKA (reference sequence). In DNA form, the CDR3 reads TGCAGTGCTAGCCCTAGTCGCGGGGGGCGCGGCAATCAGCCCCAGCATTTT. This encodes CSASPSRGGRGNQPQHF.

The sample holds many counts of this clonotype. The gene calls are TRBV28 and TRBJ1-2; unclear D gene. There are 12 residues in the CDR3. The V gene's germline CDR1 is MDHEN and CDR2 SYDVKM. The ends were cut back, 6 bases at V and 8 bases at J, with 13 bases in the middle. CDR3 amino acids: CASRPQSWGYTF. CDR3 coding DNA: TGTGCCAGCAGACCCCAGTCATGGGGCTACACCTTC.